What follows are 26 T cell receptor beta chains derived from one specimen sequenced in a study of blood T cell repertoires in COVID-19. Sequencing used immunoSEQ multiplex PCR; TCRdb keeps in-frame clones, though not all of them. Of roughly 180,000 clones listed, less than 90% are singletons. Material for sequencing was peripheral blood. The receptors were sampled from an older man with active or convalescent COVID-19.

The chain has TRBV28 and TRBJ2-3; 7 nucleotides line up with TRBD2. Germline V gene data show CDR1 as MDHEN and CDR2 as SYDVKM. This CDR3 contains 12 residues. The V and J ends lost 8 bases and 1 base, in that order; junction bases with no gene match: 0. The CDR3 nucleotides are TGTGCCAGCCGGGGGGGCACAGATACGCAGTATTTT. Amino acids: CASRGGTDTQYF.

This chain links TRBV5-1 with TRBJ2-3; 7 bases agree with TRBD1. There are 15 residues in the CDR3. CDR1 and CDR2 (germline): SGHRS, YFSETQ. The junction had 3 bases not matched to a gene; V was cut back by 0 bases and J by 2 bases. The CDR3 reads CASSLVGTATDTQYF. For the CDR3, the DNA is TGCGCCAGCAGCTTGGTTGGGACAGCCACAGATACGCAGTATTTT.

The V gene is TRBV25-1, the J gene TRBJ2-1; tentatively, D is TRBD2 (7 bases). The CDR3 extends over 12 amino acids. Trimming pared 10 bases from V and 2 bases from J, leaving 9 bases between. Germline values: CDR1 MGHDK, CDR2 SYGVNS. In DNA form, the CDR3 reads TGTGCCACCGGGGGGCCCTACAATGAGCAGTTCTTC. Amino acids: CATGGPYNEQFF.

The gene calls are TRBV24-1 and TRBJ2-3, with TRBD2 as a possible D gene (6 bases). The CDR3 consists of 16 residues. CDR1 is KGHDR, CDR2 SFDVKD, per germline. V gave up 3 bases and J gave up 5 bases, with 17 bases separating them. The CDR3 protein is CATSDPGGTSVDTQYF. CDR3 sequence (DNA): TGTGCCACCAGTGATCCCGGGGGTACATCTGTAGATACGCAGTATTTT.

The J gene is TRBJ2-2, the V gene TRBV28; D unclear. Germline V gene lookup returns CDR1 MDHEN and CDR2 SYDVKM. The V and J ends lost 6 bases and 1 base respectively, with 12 bases between them. The CDR3 has 15 amino acids. DNA of the CDR3: TGTGCCAGCAGCCCACCGAGTCTGAACACCGGGGAGCTGTTTTTT. Encoded protein: CASSPPSLNTGELFF.

The chain joins TRBV19 to TRBJ2-2; D is possibly TRBD2 (6 bases). The CDR3 is 14 amino acids. Germline CDR1 is LNHDA and CDR2 is SQIVND (reference sequence). The V gene lost 5 bases and the J gene lost 1 base, with 8 bases spanning the gap. CDR3 protein: CASSSAGNTGELFF. The CDR3 DNA is TGTGCCAGTAGTTCAGCGGGGAACACCGGGGAGCTGTTTTTT.

V gene TRBV5-1 combines with J gene TRBJ2-1; TRBD2 matches 7 bases. The germline V gene encodes CDR1 SGHRS and CDR2 YFSETQ. V dropped 0 bases and J dropped 7; count of bases not matched to a gene: 10. This CDR3 has 16 amino acids. CDR3 sequence reads: CASSLELAAPGNEQFF. DNA for the CDR3: TGCGCCAGCAGCTTGGAGCTAGCGGCACCAGGTAATGAGCAGTTCTTC.

V and J are TRBV7-9 and TRBJ1-2, with TRBD1 matching 8 bases. The trim removed 6 bases at V and 7 bases at J, leaving 13 bases unmatched. Germline V CDR1 and CDR2: SEHNR, FQNEAQ (reference sequence). The CDR3 covers 15 residues. The CDR3 nucleotides are TGTGCCAGCAGTCCCAGGGGGACAGGTCTTATTGGCTACACCTTC. It yields the protein CASSPRGTGLIGYTF. Complete variable domain (other parts from reference TRBV7-9 and TRBJ1-2): DTGVSQNPRHKITKRGQNVTFRCDPISEHNRLYWYRQTLGQGPEFLTYFQNEAQLEKSRLLSDRFSAERPKGSFSTLEIQRTEQGDSAMYLCASSPRGTGLIGYTFGSGTRLTVV.

V is TRBV20-1 and J is TRBJ2-7; TRBD2 aligns across 10 bases. Unmatched junction bases numbered 8, after V lost 3 bases and J lost 3 bases. The CDR3 sequence is 15 residues long. Germline CDR1 reads DFQATT; CDR2 reads SNEGSKA (reference sequence). The CDR3 DNA follows: TGCAGTGCTAGTCCCCTAGCGGGAGCGATCTACGAGCAGTACTTC. Translation: CSASPLAGAIYEQYF.

This sequence joins TRBV19 and TRBJ1-5, with unresolved D. From germline, CDR1 is LNHDA and CDR2 SQIVND (reference sequence). The CDR3 has 16 amino acids. Trimming took 6 bases from V and 3 from J, leaving 18 bases between them. CDR3 DNA: TGTGCCAGTAGCCTTGTGAGGGTTAGCCACAATCAGCCCCAGCATTTT. Protein product: CASSLVRVSHNQPQHF.

Concerning this clone: At one of its ends the junction is not consistent with the germline gene, which may arise from a read error. V gene TRBV27 combines with J gene TRBJ2-5, with 10 bases that match TRBD1. This CDR3 is 15 amino acids long. CDR1 MNHEY and CDR2 SMNVEV come from the germline V gene (reference sequence). CDR3 sequence (DNA): TGTGCCAGCAGTCTATCGGACAGGGGGCAAGAGACCCAGTACTTC. It yields the protein CASSLSDRGQETQYF.

This clone has only one observation. V usage is TRBV6-2 or TRBV6-3 and J usage is TRBJ1-5, with no clear D. CDR3 size: 16 residues. The V end lost 6 bases, the J end lost 2 bases, and 17 bases lay between the germline ends. CDR1 and CDR2 from the germline V gene are MNHEY and SVGEGT. The CDR3: CASSSSRSYRNQPQHF. CDR3 nucleotides: TGTGCCAGCAGCTCCTCTCGCAGTTACCGCAATCAGCCCCAGCATTTT.

The gene calls are TRBV14 and TRBJ2-2; 11 nucleotides align to TRBD2. V gave up 2 bases and J gave up 5 bases; unmatched junction bases: 1. Germline V CDR1 and CDR2: SGHDN, FVKESK. The CDR3 runs to 15 residues. The CDR3 DNA reads as TGTGCCAGCAGCCAACGGACTAGCGGGACCGGGGAGCTGTTTTTT. Its protein product is CASSQRTSGTGELFF.

The V and J genes are TRBV2 and TRBJ2-1; D remains ambiguous. Germline assignment: CDR1 SNHLY and CDR2 FYNNEI. With 4 bases removed from V and 10 bases from J, the gap between germline ends came to 8 bases. The CDR3 is 11 residues long. CDR3 sequence: CASSVVGEQFF. In DNA form, the CDR3 reads TGTGCCAGCAGTGTCGTCGGGGAGCAGTTCTTC.

This chain links TRBV6-6 with TRBJ2-5, with D unclear. CDR1 is MNHNY and CDR2 is SVGAGI in the germline V gene (reference sequence). V gave up 8 bases and J gave up 5 bases, with 12 bases separating them. The CDR3 spans 12 residues. In DNA form, the CDR3 reads TGTGCCAGCGGCTCGGGTCCGGAGACCCAGTACTTC. It encodes CASGSGPETQYF.

The genes are TRBV6-2 or TRBV6-3 and TRBJ1-1; TRBD1 agrees at 8 bases. The length of the CDR3 is 16 residues. J was trimmed by 5 bases and V by 5 bases; bases with no gene match: 13. Germline assignment: CDR1 MNHEY and CDR2 SVGEGT. The DNA of the CDR3 is TGTGCCAGCAGTAAACAGGCAGGGGGCTCGAAAACTGAAGCTTTCTTT. This encodes CASSKQAGGSKTEAFF.

This clone was seen once. The junction departs from the called germline gene at one end, perhaps through a read error. The gene calls are TRBV28 and TRBJ2-3; 8 bases match TRBD1. The CDR3 has 12 residues. Germline CDR1 is MDHEN and CDR2 is SYDVKM. CDR3 loop: CASSQQGVSPFF. The CDR3 nucleotides read TGTGCCAGCAGTCAACAGGGGGTTTCCCCTTTTTTT.

The chain's CDR3 is CAWSVQVNQPQHF. CDR3 nucleotides: TGTGCCTGGAGTGTTCAGGTAAATCAGCCCCAGCATTTT. V gene TRBV30 combines with J gene TRBJ1-5, with no clear D. The V end was cut by 0 bases, the J end by 4 bases, with 7 bases between. CDR1 and CDR2 (germline): GTSNPN, SVGIG (reference sequence). The CDR3 spans 13 residues.

CDR3 sequence: CASSTSLGAYEQYF. DNA for the CDR3: TGTGCCAGCAGCACTAGTTTGGGAGCCTACGAGCAGTACTTC. The chain employs TRBV11-2 and TRBJ2-7; maybe TRBD2 (5 bases). This CDR3 has 14 amino acids. The V gene lost 5 bases and the J gene lost 2 bases, with 13 bases spanning the gap. CDR1 is SGHAT, CDR2 FQNNGV, per germline.

This sequence joins TRBV9 and TRBJ2-1; perhaps TRBD2 as D (5 bases). The CDR3 is made up of 15 amino acids. The germline V gene has CDR1 SGDLS and CDR2 YYNGEE. V gave up 0 bases and J gave up 3 bases, with 10 bases separating them. The CDR3 coding sequence is TGTGCCAGCAGCGTAGCGACCGGAGGCTACAATGAGCAGTTCTTC. This encodes CASSVATGGYNEQFF.

The chain recombines TRBV2 with TRBJ2-5, with D possibly TRBD1 on 5 matching bases. The CDR3 is 13 amino acids. Germline CDR1 is SNHLY and CDR2 is FYNNEI. V shed 6 bases and J shed 4 bases, with 12 bases lying between them. CDR3 sequence: CASSPGSRETQYF. CDR3 nucleotide sequence: TGTGCCAGCAGCCCAGGGTCCCGAGAGACCCAGTACTTC.

The chain employs TRBV7-2 and TRBJ2-7, with TRBD1 identical over 9 bases. The germline V gene encodes CDR1 SGHTA and CDR2 FQGNSA. V lost 2 bases, J lost 2 bases, and 1 base stayed unmatched. The CDR3 loop spans 14 amino acids. As DNA, the CDR3 is TGTGCCAGCAGCTTAAGACAGGGGGCCTACGAGCAGTACTTC. It codes for CASSLRQGAYEQYF.

This clone was detected only once. The chain carries TRBV28 and TRBJ2-3; 11 nucleotides agree with TRBD1. Germline CDR1 reads MDHEN; CDR2 reads SYDVKM. CDR3 length: 15 amino acids. The J segment lost 4 bases and the V segment lost 5 bases, leaving 5 bases of the junction unmatched. Here the CDR3 DNA reads TGTGCCAGCAGTAGCCCGGGACAGGGGGCAGATACGCAGTATTTT. This sequence encodes CASSSPGQGADTQYF. Filled out from reference TRBV28 and TRBJ2-3, the complete variable domain reads DVKVTQSSRYLVKRTGEKVFLECVQDMDHENMFWYRQDPGLGLRLIYFSYDVKMKEKGDIPEGYSVSREKKERFSLILESASTNQTSMYLCASSSPGQGADTQYFGPGTRLTVL.

The J gene is TRBJ2-7, the V gene TRBV27, with TRBD1 matching over 8 bases. The V gene end was trimmed by 8 bases and the J gene end by 7 bases; junction bases not matched to a gene: 10. Germline V gives CDR1 MNHEY, CDR2 SMNVEV (reference sequence). The CDR3 has 13 amino acids. DNA of the CDR3: TGTGCCAGCTCGGACAGGGTGGGTTTGGAGCAGTACTTC. Amino acids: CASSDRVGLEQYF.

The CDR3 protein is CASSTGLFQPQHF. CDR3 bases: TGTGCCAGCAGCACTGGGCTTTTTCAGCCCCAGCATTTT. This chain uses TRBV28 with TRBJ1-5, with D hard to call. The CDR3 runs to 13 residues. The V and J ends lost 6 bases and 6 bases respectively, with 12 bases between them. The germline V gene encodes CDR1 MDHEN and CDR2 SYDVKM.

This clone came up once. The chain has TRBV30 and TRBJ2-1; a weak D match, TRBD1 (7 bases). With 3 bases removed from V and 5 bases from J, the gap between germline ends came to 23 bases. This CDR3 is 17 amino acids long. Germline CDR1 reads GTSNPN; CDR2 reads SVGIG (reference sequence). CDR3 sequence: CAWRLKGQGGLHNEQFF. The CDR3 region has the DNA TGTGCCTGGAGACTCAAAGGTCAGGGGGGCTTACACAATGAGCAGTTCTTC.